The sample holds a few counts of the clone carrying this T cell receptor beta chain. The data stem from a study of T cells after yellow fever vaccination. The germline V gene encodes CDR1 DFQATT and CDR2 SNEGSKA (reference sequence). CDR3 length: 14 residues. Trimming cost V 2 bases and J 3 bases, with 14 bases left between them. TCRdb analysed the 5' RACE reads with MiXCR anew, one entry per CDR3 protein. The sample contains about 42,000 distinct CDR3 sequences, around 6.4% of which appear only once. Sequencing used PBMCs, either bulk or a sorted T-cell subset (CD4+, CD8+, memory, or dextramer-sorted; not recorded which), obtained 45 days after the yellow fever booster vaccination. The chain uses TRBV20-1 and TRBJ2-7; D is perhaps TRBD2 (6 bases). This clonotype originated in a man aged 25-45 years who received the YFV17D yellow fever vaccine. The CDR3 protein is CSARSFAGSYEQYF. The CDR3 DNA follows: TGCAGTGCTAGATCCTTTGCCGGGAGCTACGAGCAGTACTTC.